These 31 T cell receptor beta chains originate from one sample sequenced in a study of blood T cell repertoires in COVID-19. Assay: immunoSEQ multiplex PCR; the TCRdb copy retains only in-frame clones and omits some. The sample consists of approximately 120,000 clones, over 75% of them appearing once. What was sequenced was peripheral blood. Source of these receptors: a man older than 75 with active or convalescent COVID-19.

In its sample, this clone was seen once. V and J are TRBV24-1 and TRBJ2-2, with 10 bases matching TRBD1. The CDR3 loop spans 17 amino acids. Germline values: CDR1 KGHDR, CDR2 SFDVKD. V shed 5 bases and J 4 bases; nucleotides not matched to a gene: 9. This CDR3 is CATSGSRQGASTGELFF. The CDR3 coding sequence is TGTGCCACCAGTGGTTCTAGACAGGGGGCGAGCACCGGGGAGCTGTTTTTT.

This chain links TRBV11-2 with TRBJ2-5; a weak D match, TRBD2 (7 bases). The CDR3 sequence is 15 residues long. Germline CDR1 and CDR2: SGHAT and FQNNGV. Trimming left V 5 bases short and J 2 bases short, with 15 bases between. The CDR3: CASSSVRGGQETQYF. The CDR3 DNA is TGTGCCAGCAGCAGCGTGAGGGGGGGACAAGAGACCCAGTACTTC.

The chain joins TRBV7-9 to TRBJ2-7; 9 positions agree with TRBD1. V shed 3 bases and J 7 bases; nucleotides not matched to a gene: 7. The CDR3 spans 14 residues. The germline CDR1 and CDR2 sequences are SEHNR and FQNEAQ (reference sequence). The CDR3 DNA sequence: TGTGCCAGCAGCTTGGAACAGGGGGCTGAGGAGCAGTACTTC. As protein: CASSLEQGAEEQYF. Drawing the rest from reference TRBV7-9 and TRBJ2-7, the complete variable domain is DTGVSQNPRHKITKRGQNVTFRCDPISEHNRLYWYRQTLGQGPEFLTYFQNEAQLEKSRLLSDRFSAERPKGSFSTLEIQRTEQGDSAMYLCASSLEQGAEEQYFGPGTRLTVT.

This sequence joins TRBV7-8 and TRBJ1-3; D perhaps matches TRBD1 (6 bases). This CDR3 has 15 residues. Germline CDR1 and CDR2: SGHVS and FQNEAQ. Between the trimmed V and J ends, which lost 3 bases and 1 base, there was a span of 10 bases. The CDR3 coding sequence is TGTGCCAGCAGCTTTGGACAGCCATCTGGAAACACCATATATTTT. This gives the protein CASSFGQPSGNTIYF. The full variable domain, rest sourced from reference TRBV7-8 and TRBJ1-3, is GAGVSQSPRYKVAKRGQDVALRCDPISGHVSLFWYQQALGQGPEFLTYFQNEAQLDKSGLPSDRFFAERPEGSVSTLKIQRTQQEDSAVYLCASSFGQPSGNTIYFGEGSWLTVV.

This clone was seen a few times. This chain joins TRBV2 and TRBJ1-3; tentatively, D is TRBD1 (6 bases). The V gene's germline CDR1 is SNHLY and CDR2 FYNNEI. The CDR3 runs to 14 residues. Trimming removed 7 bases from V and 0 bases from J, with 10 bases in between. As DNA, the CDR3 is TGTGCCAGCATTGGGGGCAACTCTGGAAACACCATATATTTT. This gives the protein CASIGGNSGNTIYF.

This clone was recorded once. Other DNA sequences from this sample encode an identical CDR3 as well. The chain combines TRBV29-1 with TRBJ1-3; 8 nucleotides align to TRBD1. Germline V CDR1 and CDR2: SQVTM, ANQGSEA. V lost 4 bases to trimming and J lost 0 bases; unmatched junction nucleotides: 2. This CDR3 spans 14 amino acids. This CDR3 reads CSVGDRGSGNTIYF. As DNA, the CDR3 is TGCAGCGTTGGTGACAGGGGCTCTGGAAACACCATATATTTT.

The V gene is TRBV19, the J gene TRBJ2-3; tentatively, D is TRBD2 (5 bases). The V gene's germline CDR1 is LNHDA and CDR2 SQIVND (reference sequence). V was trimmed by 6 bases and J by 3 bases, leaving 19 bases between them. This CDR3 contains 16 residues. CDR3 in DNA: TGTGCCAGTAGCACCCCGGTAGCGCTAGGTACAGATACGCAGTATTTT. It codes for CASSTPVALGTDTQYF.

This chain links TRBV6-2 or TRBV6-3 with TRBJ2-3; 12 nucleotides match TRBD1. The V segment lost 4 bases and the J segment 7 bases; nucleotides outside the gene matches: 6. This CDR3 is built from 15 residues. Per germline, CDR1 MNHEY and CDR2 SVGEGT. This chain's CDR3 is CASSSRDRGLYTQYF. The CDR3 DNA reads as TGTGCCAGCAGTTCCCGGGACAGGGGGCTGTATACGCAGTATTTT.

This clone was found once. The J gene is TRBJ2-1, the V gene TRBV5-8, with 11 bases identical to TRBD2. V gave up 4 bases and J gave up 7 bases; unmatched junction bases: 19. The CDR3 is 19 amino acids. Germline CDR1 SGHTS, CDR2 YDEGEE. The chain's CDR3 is CASSPTPRNLAGGRNEQFF. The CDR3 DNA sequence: TGTGCCAGCAGCCCTACCCCCCGAAATCTAGCGGGAGGTCGGAATGAGCAGTTCTTC.

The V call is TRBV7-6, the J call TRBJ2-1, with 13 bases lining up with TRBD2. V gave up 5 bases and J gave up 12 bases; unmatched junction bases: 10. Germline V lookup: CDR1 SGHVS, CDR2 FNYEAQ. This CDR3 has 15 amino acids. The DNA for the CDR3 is TGTGCCAGCAGCCCCGGACTAGCGGGAGTGGAGTGGCAGTTCTTC. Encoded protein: CASSPGLAGVEWQFF.

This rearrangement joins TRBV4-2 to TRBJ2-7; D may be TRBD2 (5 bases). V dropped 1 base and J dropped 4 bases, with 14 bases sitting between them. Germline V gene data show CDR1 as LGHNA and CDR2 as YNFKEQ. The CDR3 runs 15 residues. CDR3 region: CASSQGVDSRYEQYF. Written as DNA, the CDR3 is TGTGCCAGCAGCCAAGGGGTGGACTCCCGATACGAGCAGTACTTC.

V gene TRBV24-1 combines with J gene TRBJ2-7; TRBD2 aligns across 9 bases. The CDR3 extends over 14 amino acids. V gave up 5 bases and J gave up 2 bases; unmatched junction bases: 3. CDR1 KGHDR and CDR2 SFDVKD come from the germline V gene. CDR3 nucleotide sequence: TGTGCCACCAGTGGTCTAGCGGGAACCTACGAGCAGTACTTC. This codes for CATSGLAGTYEQYF.

CDR3: CASRQGGDSPLHF. The CDR3 DNA sequence: TGTGCCAGCCGGCAAGGGGGGGATTCACCCCTCCACTTT. This chain joins TRBV6-5 and TRBJ1-6; D might be TRBD1 (6 bases). Germline assignment: CDR1 MNHEY and CDR2 SVGAGI. V dropped 8 bases and J dropped 8 bases, with 13 bases sitting between them. The length of the CDR3 is 13 residues.

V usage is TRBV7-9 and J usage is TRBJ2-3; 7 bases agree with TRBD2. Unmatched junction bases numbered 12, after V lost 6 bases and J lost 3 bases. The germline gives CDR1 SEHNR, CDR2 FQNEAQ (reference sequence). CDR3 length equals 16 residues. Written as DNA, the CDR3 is TGTGCCAGCAGTCGTCTTCCGGGGGGTAGGACAGATACGCAGTATTTT. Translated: CASSRLPGGRTDTQYF.

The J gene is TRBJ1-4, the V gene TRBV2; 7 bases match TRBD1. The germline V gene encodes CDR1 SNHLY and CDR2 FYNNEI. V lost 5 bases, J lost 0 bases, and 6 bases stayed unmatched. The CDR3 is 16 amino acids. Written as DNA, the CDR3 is TGTGCCAGCAGTCCCCTCGGGACAGCAACTAATGAAAAACTGTTTTTT. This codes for CASSPLGTATNEKLFF.

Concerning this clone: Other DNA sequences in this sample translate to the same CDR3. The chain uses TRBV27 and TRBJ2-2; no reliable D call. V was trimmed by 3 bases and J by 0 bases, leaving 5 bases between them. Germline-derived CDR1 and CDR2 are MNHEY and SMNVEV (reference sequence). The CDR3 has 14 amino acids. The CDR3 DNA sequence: TGTGCCAGCAGTTTTAGTGCGAACACCGGGGAGCTGTTTTTT. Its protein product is CASSFSANTGELFF.

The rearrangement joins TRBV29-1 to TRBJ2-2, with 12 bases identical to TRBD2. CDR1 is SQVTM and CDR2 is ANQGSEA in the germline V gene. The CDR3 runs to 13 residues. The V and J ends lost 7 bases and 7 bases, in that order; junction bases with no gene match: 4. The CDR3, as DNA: TGCAGCGCCAGGACTAGCGGGAACGGGGAGCTGTTTTTT. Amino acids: CSARTSGNGELFF.

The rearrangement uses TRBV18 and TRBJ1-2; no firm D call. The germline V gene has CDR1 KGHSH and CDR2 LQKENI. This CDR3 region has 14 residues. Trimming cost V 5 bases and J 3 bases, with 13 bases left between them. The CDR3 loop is CASSDGVTHYGYTF. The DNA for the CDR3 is TGTGCCAGCTCAGACGGGGTCACACACTATGGCTACACCTTC.

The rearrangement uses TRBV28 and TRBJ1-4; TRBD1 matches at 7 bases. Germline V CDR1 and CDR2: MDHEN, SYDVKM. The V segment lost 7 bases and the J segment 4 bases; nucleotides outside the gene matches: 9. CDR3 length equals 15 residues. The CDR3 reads CASTRGLGSNEKLFF. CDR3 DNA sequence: TGTGCCAGCACGAGGGGGCTCGGGAGTAATGAAAAACTGTTTTTT.

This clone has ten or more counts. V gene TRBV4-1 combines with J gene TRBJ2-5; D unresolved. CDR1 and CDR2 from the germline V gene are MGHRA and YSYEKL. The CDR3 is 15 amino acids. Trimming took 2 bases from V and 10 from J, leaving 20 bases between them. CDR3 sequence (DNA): TGCGCCAGCAGCCAAACGACATGGCTCTCAAGAGACCAGTACTTC. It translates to CASSQTTWLSRDQYF.

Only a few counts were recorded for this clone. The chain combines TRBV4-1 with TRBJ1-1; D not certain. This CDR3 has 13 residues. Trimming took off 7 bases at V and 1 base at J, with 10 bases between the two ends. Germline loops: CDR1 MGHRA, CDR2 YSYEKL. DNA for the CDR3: TGCGCCAGCATGATTAGTGGGAACACTGAAGCTTTCTTT. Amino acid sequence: CASMISGNTEAFF.

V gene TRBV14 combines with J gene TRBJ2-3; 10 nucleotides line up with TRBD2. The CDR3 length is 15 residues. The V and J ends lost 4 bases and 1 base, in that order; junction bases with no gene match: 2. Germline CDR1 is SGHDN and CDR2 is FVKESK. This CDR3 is CASSLTSGGTDTQYF. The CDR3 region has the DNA TGTGCCAGCAGCCTAACTAGCGGGGGCACAGATACGCAGTATTTT.

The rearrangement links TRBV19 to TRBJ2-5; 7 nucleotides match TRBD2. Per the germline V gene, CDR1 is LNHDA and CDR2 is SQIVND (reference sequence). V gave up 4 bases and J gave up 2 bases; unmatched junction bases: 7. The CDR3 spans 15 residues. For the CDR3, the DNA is TGTGCCAGTAGTACCACGTGGGGGGGGCAAGAGACCCAGTACTTC. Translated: CASSTTWGGQETQYF.

The CDR3 sequence: CANKRGGANTEAFF. CDR3 bases: TGTGCCAACAAACGGGGGGGGGCAAACACTGAAGCTTTCTTT. The chain is built from TRBV7-2 and TRBJ1-1; perhaps TRBD1 as D (6 bases). The germline gives CDR1 SGHTA, CDR2 FQGNSA. The CDR3 sequence is 14 residues long. V gave up 10 bases and J gave up 2 bases, with 17 bases separating them.

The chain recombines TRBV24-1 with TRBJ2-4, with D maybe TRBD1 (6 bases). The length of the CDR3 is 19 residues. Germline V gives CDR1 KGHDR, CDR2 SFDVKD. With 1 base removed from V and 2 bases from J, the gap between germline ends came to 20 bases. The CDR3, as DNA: TGTGCCACCAGTGATTTTTCTTTTTGGACAGAACCAACCAAAAACATTCAGTACTTC. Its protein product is CATSDFSFWTEPTKNIQYF.

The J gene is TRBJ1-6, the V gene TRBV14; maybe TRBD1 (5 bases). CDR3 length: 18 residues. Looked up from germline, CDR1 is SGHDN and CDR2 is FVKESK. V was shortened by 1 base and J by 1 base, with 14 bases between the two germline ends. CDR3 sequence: CASSQAQGPLSYNSPLHF. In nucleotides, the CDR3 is TGTGCCAGCAGCCAAGCCCAGGGCCCCCTTTCCTATAATTCACCCCTCCACTTT.

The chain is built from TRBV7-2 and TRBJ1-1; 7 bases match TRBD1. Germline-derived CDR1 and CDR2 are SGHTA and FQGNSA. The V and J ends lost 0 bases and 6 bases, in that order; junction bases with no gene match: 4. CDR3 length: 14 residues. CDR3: CASSLAGDSSEAFF. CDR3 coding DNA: TGTGCCAGCAGCTTAGCGGGGGACAGTTCTGAAGCTTTCTTT.

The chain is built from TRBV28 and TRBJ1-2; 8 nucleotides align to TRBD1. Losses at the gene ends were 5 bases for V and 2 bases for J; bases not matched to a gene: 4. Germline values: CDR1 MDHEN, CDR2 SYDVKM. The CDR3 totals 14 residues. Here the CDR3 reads CASSGDRRNYGYTF. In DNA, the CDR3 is TGTGCCAGCAGTGGGGACAGGCGAAACTATGGCTACACCTTC.

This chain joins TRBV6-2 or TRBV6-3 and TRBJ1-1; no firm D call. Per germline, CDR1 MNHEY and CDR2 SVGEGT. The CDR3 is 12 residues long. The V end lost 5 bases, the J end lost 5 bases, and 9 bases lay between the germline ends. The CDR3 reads CASSRPGTEAFF. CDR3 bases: TGTGCCAGCAGTAGGCCGGGGACTGAAGCTTTCTTT.

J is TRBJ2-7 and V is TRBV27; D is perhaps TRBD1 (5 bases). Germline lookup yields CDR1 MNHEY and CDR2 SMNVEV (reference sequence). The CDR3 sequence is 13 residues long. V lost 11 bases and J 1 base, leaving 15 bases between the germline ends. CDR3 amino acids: CAVAGAGSYEQYF. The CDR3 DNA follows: TGTGCCGTCGCTGGCGCAGGGTCCTACGAGCAGTACTTC.

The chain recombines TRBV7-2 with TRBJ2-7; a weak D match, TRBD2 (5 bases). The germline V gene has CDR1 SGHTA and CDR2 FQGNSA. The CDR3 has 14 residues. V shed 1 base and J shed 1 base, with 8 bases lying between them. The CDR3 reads CASSLVGGSYEQYF. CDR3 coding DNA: TGTGCCAGCAGCTTAGTCGGAGGTTCCTACGAGCAGTACTTC.